Below are 18 T cell receptor beta chains sequenced from a single sample in a study of OX40 agonist ivuxolimab in advanced cancers. Libraries came from the immunoSEQ multiplex PCR assay. TCRdb carries this immuneACCESS record with in-frame sequences only. Its versions omit some clonotypes, under half of them owing to an unresolved V gene in the studies checked, with the rest unexplained. The sample table lists approximately 79,000 clones, around 86% of them with a count of one. The ten largest clones capture about 0.52% of the sample. The input for sequencing was CD4+ or CD8+ T cells sorted from blood, taken in a trial of the OX40 agonist ivuxolimab. The receptors come from an adult with an advanced solid tumor such as melanoma, head and neck, liver or kidney cancer.

The chain recombines TRBV4-1 with TRBJ1-2; 7 nucleotides align to TRBD1. V lost 5 bases and J lost 5; bases outside the gene matches: 11. The germline gives CDR1 MGHRA, CDR2 YSYEKL. The CDR3 has 15 residues. The DNA of the CDR3 is TGCGCCAGCAGCACGGATACAGGGGATTTTTATGGCTACACCTTC. Translation: CASSTDTGDFYGYTF.

There are a few counts of this clone. V gene TRBV30 combines with J gene TRBJ1-6, with D tentatively TRBD1 (6 bases). The V gene's germline CDR1 is GTSNPN and CDR2 SVGIG (reference sequence). The V end was cut by 1 base, the J end by 7 bases, with 8 bases between. CDR3 length equals 13 residues. This chain's CDR3 is CAWSETGNSPLHF. The CDR3 nucleotides read TGTGCCTGGAGTGAAACAGGGAATTCACCCCTCCACTTT.

The chain recombines TRBV19 with TRBJ2-1, with D possibly TRBD2 on 5 matching bases. Germline V gives CDR1 LNHDA, CDR2 SQIVND (reference sequence). This CDR3 comprises 14 residues. The V end lost 6 bases, the J end lost 5 bases, and 14 bases lay between the germline ends. CDR3 coding DNA: TGTGCCAGTAGGATCCGGGATGGAGACAATGAGCAGTTCTTC. Its protein is CASRIRDGDNEQFF. Using reference TRBV19 and TRBJ2-1 for the parts outside the CDR3, the full variable domain is DGGITQSPKYLFRKEGQNVTLSCEQNLNHDAMYWYRQDPGQGLRLIYYSQIVNDFQKGDIAEGYSVSREKKESFPLTVTSAQKNPTAFYLCASRIRDGDNEQFFGPGTRLTVL.

The chain carries TRBV9 and TRBJ2-3; tentative D call: TRBD2 (6 bases). Germline V gene sequence: CDR1 SGDLS, CDR2 YYNGEE. Trimming stripped 2 bases from V and 4 bases from J, with 11 bases between. The CDR3 runs 14 residues. The CDR3 sequence: CASSVLGLPDTQYF. The CDR3 bases are TGTGCCAGCAGCGTCCTGGGACTTCCAGATACGCAGTATTTT. Using reference TRBV9 and TRBJ2-3 for the parts outside the CDR3, the full variable domain is DSGVTQTPKHLITATGQRVTLRCSPRSGDLSVYWYQQSLDQGLQFLIQYYNGEERAKGNILERFSAQQFPDLHSELNLSSLELGDSALYFCASSVLGLPDTQYFGPGTRLTVL.

The V call is TRBV29-1, the J call TRBJ2-3, with 14 nucleotides matching TRBD2. The CDR3 contains 15 residues. Germline V lookup: CDR1 SQVTM, CDR2 ANQGSEA. The V and J ends lost 6 bases and 5 bases, in that order; junction bases with no gene match: 7. CDR3 amino acids: CSVKGLAGVRDTQYF. DNA for the CDR3: TGCAGCGTCAAGGGACTAGCGGGAGTAAGAGATACGCAGTATTTT.

CDR3 nucleotides: TGTTCCGTCCAGGCGACCCGCTCTGGAAACACCATATATTTT. Its protein is CSVQATRSGNTIYF. The rearrangement joins TRBV19 to TRBJ1-3; D gene uncertain. The germline gives CDR1 LNHDA, CDR2 SQIVND (reference sequence). This CDR3 comprises 14 residues.

This rearrangement joins TRBV7-6 to TRBJ2-5; no clear D gene. Germline-derived CDR1 and CDR2 are SGHVS and FNYEAQ. Trimming took off 2 bases at V and 2 bases at J, with 6 bases between the two ends. The CDR3 totals 13 residues. The CDR3 loop reads CASSLQVQETQYF. Here the CDR3 DNA reads TGTGCCAGCAGCTTACAGGTACAAGAGACCCAGTACTTC.

The chain recombines TRBV30 with TRBJ1-2; D remains ambiguous. Germline assignment: CDR1 GTSNPN and CDR2 SVGIG (reference sequence). The CDR3 runs 14 residues. Trimming stripped 5 bases from V and 0 bases from J, with 13 bases between. CDR3 in amino acids: CAWDQSPSNYGYTF. The DNA of the CDR3 is TGTGCCTGGGACCAAAGCCCTTCTAACTATGGCTACACCTTC.

This clone has just one count. The chain carries TRBV4-1 and TRBJ2-6; D tentatively fits TRBD1 or TRBD2 (5 bases each). Trimming shortened V by 0 bases and J by 2 bases, and 14 bases separated the two germline ends. Germline CDR1 and CDR2: MGHRA and YSYEKL. The CDR3 has 18 residues. CDR3: CASSQDAPGATGANVLTF. The CDR3 nucleotides are TGCGCCAGCAGCCAAGACGCCCCCGGGGCCACTGGGGCCAACGTCCTGACTTTC.

Details on this clone: No DNA is shown, since the ends of the CDR3 on it are uncertain; the CDR3 is the one TCRdb lists. This rearrangement joins TRBV21-1 to TRBJ2-7; the D call in the table, TRBD2, was not verified against the DNA. TRBV21-1 is a documented pseudogene. The CDR3 totals 17 residues, both ends included. The CDR3: CASSKWGRGTASYEQYF.

V gene TRBV11-3 combines with J gene TRBJ2-1, with D maybe TRBD2 (6 bases). The CDR3 is made up of 16 amino acids. Germline CDR1 SGHNT, CDR2 YENEEA. Trimming removed 1 base at V and 3 bases at J, with 13 bases between. The CDR3 bases are TGTGCCAGCAGCTTAGGGAGGACTACCTTCTACAATGAGCAGTTCTTC. Its translation: CASSLGRTTFYNEQFF.

This sequence joins TRBV4-1 and TRBJ1-5, with TRBD1 identical over 9 bases. V lost 0 bases to trimming and J lost 5 bases; unmatched junction nucleotides: 5. The germline CDR1 and CDR2 sequences are MGHRA and YSYEKL. The CDR3 spans 16 residues. CDR3 nucleotide sequence: TGCGCCAGCAGCCAAGACCAGGACAGGGGTGATCAGCCCCAGCATTTT. This codes for CASSQDQDRGDQPQHF.

Only one count was recorded for this clone. The limits of the CDR3 on the DNA are not certain, so only TCRdb's listed CDR3 is given. The V gene is TRBV6-1, the J gene TRBJ1-5. Both ends counted, the CDR3 spans 13 residues. Germline CDR1 and CDR2: MNHNS and SASEGT. CDR3 region: CASILEGNQPQHF.

V is TRBV30 and J is TRBJ2-1, with a weak D call TRBD2 (6 bases). Per the germline V gene, CDR1 is GTSNPN and CDR2 is SVGIG (reference sequence). Trimming took 0 bases from V and 9 from J, leaving 12 bases between them. CDR3 length equals 13 residues. Here the CDR3 DNA reads TGTGCCTGGAGTGTACAGGAGGGGTTTGAGCAGTTCTTC. Protein: CAWSVQEGFEQFF.

This chain joins TRBV30 and TRBJ1-4, with D unresolved. V was pared by 2 bases and J by 8 bases, with 6 bases between. This CDR3 contains 11 residues. CDR1 is GTSNPN, CDR2 SVGIG, per germline (reference sequence). The CDR3 bases are TGTGCCTGGAGTAAATGGGAAAAACTGTTTTTT. Translated, it gives CAWSKWEKLFF.

The gene calls are TRBV6-1 and TRBJ2-4, with D possibly being TRBD2 (5 bases). V gave up 3 bases and J gave up 0 bases, with 12 bases separating them. Germline V gene sequence: CDR1 MNHNS, CDR2 SASEGT. CDR3 size: 16 residues. In DNA, the CDR3 is TGTGCCAGCAGTGACCGGGGAGCTCTAGCCAAAAACATTCAGTACTTC. Amino acid sequence: CASSDRGALAKNIQYF.

The chain joins TRBV28 to TRBJ1-1; TRBD1 is a possible D gene (5 bases). This CDR3 has 14 residues. V gave up 3 bases and J gave up 6 bases, with 14 bases separating them. The germline gives CDR1 MDHEN, CDR2 SYDVKM. The CDR3 DNA reads TGTGCCAGCAGTTTTATCAGGGAGGGCGCTGAAGCTTTCTTT. This gives the protein CASSFIREGAEAFF.

The gene calls are TRBV7-2 and TRBJ2-7; possible D gene TRBD1, 6 bases. This CDR3 comprises 13 residues. Trimming shortened V by 3 bases and J by 9 bases, and 15 bases separated the two germline ends. Germline assignment: CDR1 SGHTA and CDR2 FQGNSA. CDR3 residues: CASSLAKQGPQYF. The CDR3, as DNA: TGTGCCAGCAGCTTGGCTAAACAGGGTCCGCAGTACTTC. The variable domain in full, with the rest retrieved from reference TRBV7-2 and TRBJ2-7, is GAGVSQSPSNKVTEKGKDVELRCDPISGHTALYWYRQSLGQGLEFLIYFQGNSAPDKSGLPSDRFSAERTGGSVSTLTIQRTQQEDSAVYLCASSLAKQGPQYFGPGTRLTVT.